These T cell receptor beta chains were read from a single sample in a study of post-analysis software for immune sequencing data. Using its own MiXCR run on the PCR reads, TCRdb lists one record per CDR3 protein. This sample has hundreds of thousands of distinct CDR3 sequences, with 30% found just once. Sequencing was performed on blood. These TCRs come from a girl between 5 and 17 years old with multiple sclerosis. The CDR3 runs from the conserved cysteine through the conserved F or W. Each record gives: V gene, clone size, J gene, D gene, CDR3 protein, CDR3 DNA. D genes are given only for firm matches. Clone size is not always given. Where it is, it says once, few, many or a class for expanded clones.

v_call: TRBV20-1; clone_size: -; j_call: TRBJ1-1; d_call: -; cdr3_aa: CSAREVGGWDTEAFF; cdr3_nt: TGCAGTGCTAGAGAGGTAGGGGGTTGGGACACTGAAGCTTTCTTT
v_call: TRBV29-1; clone_size: -; j_call: TRBJ1-5; d_call: -; cdr3_aa: CSVEDPGQPQHF; cdr3_nt: TGCAGCGTTGAAGATCCGGGGCAGCCCCAGCATTTT
v_call: TRBV7-9; clone_size: few; j_call: TRBJ2-7; d_call: -; cdr3_aa: CASSLGSNYPWAHEQYF; cdr3_nt: TGTGCCAGCAGCCTGGGCAGTAATTATCCCTGGGCCCACGAGCAGTACTTC
v_call: TRBV5-1; clone_size: -; j_call: TRBJ2-6; d_call: -; cdr3_aa: CASSQARSSGANVLTF; cdr3_nt: TGCGCCAGCAGCCAGGCACGAAGCTCTGGGGCCAACGTCCTGACTTTC
v_call: TRBV5-8; clone_size: -; j_call: TRBJ1-1; d_call: -; cdr3_aa: CASIPRRRQMNTEAFF; cdr3_nt: TGTGCCAGCATCCCCAGGCGGAGACAGATGAACACTGAAGCTTTCTTT
v_call: TRBV5-5; clone_size: few; j_call: TRBJ2-5; d_call: -; cdr3_aa: CASSFAQAGTQYF; cdr3_nt: TGTGCCAGCAGCTTTGCACAGGCTGGGACCCAGTACTTC
v_call: TRBV15; clone_size: few; j_call: TRBJ2-1; d_call: -; cdr3_aa: CATSTRLANNEQFF; cdr3_nt: TGTGCCACCAGCACCCGATTAGCTAACAATGAGCAGTTCTTC
v_call: TRBV29-1; clone_size: few; j_call: TRBJ2-1; d_call: TRBD2; cdr3_aa: CSVEGGLAGYNEQFF; cdr3_nt: TGCAGCGTTGAGGGAGGACTAGCGGGGTACAATGAGCAGTTCTTC
v_call: TRBV6-5; clone_size: few; j_call: TRBJ2-7; d_call: -; cdr3_aa: CASSYSRGQTYEQYF; cdr3_nt: TGTGCCAGCAGTTACTCCCGGGGCCAAACCTACGAGCAGTACTTC
v_call: TRBV9; clone_size: -; j_call: TRBJ1-2; d_call: TRBD1; cdr3_aa: CASSVEGQGGYGYTF; cdr3_nt: TGTGCCAGCAGCGTAGAGGGACAGGGGGGCTATGGCTACACCTTC
v_call: TRBV20-1; clone_size: -; j_call: TRBJ2-3; d_call: -; cdr3_aa: CSARRLTADAQYF; cdr3_nt: TGCAGTGCTAGGCGCCTTACTGCGGATGCGCAGTATTTT
v_call: TRBV5-1; clone_size: few; j_call: TRBJ2-5; d_call: -; cdr3_aa: CASSPGGQGDVTQYF; cdr3_nt: TGCGCCAGCAGCCCTGGGGGACAAGGGGATGTGACCCAGTACTTC
v_call: TRBV20-1; clone_size: few; j_call: TRBJ2-7; d_call: TRBD2; cdr3_aa: CSATGTSEQYF; cdr3_nt: TGCAGTGCAACCGGGACTAGCGAGCAGTACTTC
v_call: TRBV4-3; clone_size: few; j_call: TRBJ2-4; d_call: -; cdr3_aa: CASSQDVRGAKNIQYF; cdr3_nt: TGCGCCAGCAGCCAAGATGTCCGCGGGGCCAAAAACATTCAGTACTTC
v_call: TRBV7-8; clone_size: -; j_call: TRBJ1-5; d_call: -; cdr3_aa: CASSPPGWGAGQPQHF; cdr3_nt: TGTGCCAGCAGCCCCCCTGGGTGGGGGGCTGGGCAGCCCCAGCATTTT
v_call: TRBV7-2; clone_size: -; j_call: TRBJ2-7; d_call: TRBD1; cdr3_aa: CASSRDRDHNEQYF; cdr3_nt: TGTGCCAGCAGCCGCGACAGGGACCACAATGAGCAGTACTTC
v_call: TRBV20-1; clone_size: few; j_call: TRBJ2-7; d_call: TRBD1; cdr3_aa: CSASQFRDRGSYEQYF; cdr3_nt: TGCAGTGCTAGTCAATTCCGGGACAGGGGTTCCTACGAGCAGTACTTC
v_call: TRBV20-1; clone_size: many; j_call: TRBJ2-5; d_call: TRBD2; cdr3_aa: CSASTGGTETQYF; cdr3_nt: TGCAGTGCTAGTACGGGGGGGACAGAGACCCAGTACTTC
v_call: TRBV5-1; clone_size: -; j_call: TRBJ2-2; d_call: -; cdr3_aa: CASSPTGILDTGELFF; cdr3_nt: TGCGCCAGCAGCCCTACCGGGATCCTCGACACCGGGGAGCTGTTTTTT
v_call: TRBV20-1; clone_size: -; j_call: TRBJ2-7; d_call: TRBD1; cdr3_aa: CSAPRTGDEQYF; cdr3_nt: TGCAGTGCACCCCGGACAGGGGACGAGCAGTACTTC
v_call: TRBV14; clone_size: few; j_call: TRBJ2-3; d_call: -; cdr3_aa: CASSQNLPPRPGDTQYF; cdr3_nt: TGTGCCAGCAGCCAAAACCTCCCTCCAAGACCGGGAGATACGCAGTATTTT
v_call: TRBV7-2; clone_size: -; j_call: TRBJ2-1; d_call: TRBD2; cdr3_aa: CASSLFRGGVNEQFF; cdr3_nt: TGTGCCAGCAGCTTATTTCGCGGGGGGGTCAATGAGCAGTTCTTC
v_call: TRBV6-5; clone_size: -; j_call: TRBJ1-2; d_call: TRBD1; cdr3_aa: CASSYVGTQGVYTF; cdr3_nt: TGTGCCAGCAGTTACGTGGGGACCCAGGGGGTCTACACCTTC
v_call: TRBV7-2; clone_size: few; j_call: TRBJ2-5; d_call: -; cdr3_aa: CASSLVRLKPQETQYF; cdr3_nt: TGTGCCAGCAGCTTAGTTCGCCTTAAACCCCAAGAGACCCAGTACTTC
v_call: TRBV5-1; clone_size: -; j_call: TRBJ1-1; d_call: TRBD1; cdr3_aa: CASSRSGTVTNTEAFF; cdr3_nt: TGCGCCAGCAGTAGATCCGGGACAGTAACCAACACTGAAGCTTTCTTT
v_call: TRBV18; clone_size: -; j_call: TRBJ2-5; d_call: -; cdr3_aa: CASSPPTLQETQYF; cdr3_nt: TGTGCCAGCTCACCACCGACCCTTCAAGAGACCCAGTACTTC
v_call: TRBV5-1; clone_size: few; j_call: TRBJ1-1; d_call: TRBD1; cdr3_aa: CASSLDRGGTEAFF; cdr3_nt: TGCGCCAGCAGCTTGGACAGGGGAGGCACTGAAGCTTTCTTT
v_call: TRBV5-1; clone_size: -; j_call: TRBJ2-2; d_call: TRBD2; cdr3_aa: CASSPGTSGRALTGELFF; cdr3_nt: TGCGCCAGCAGCCCCGGGACTAGCGGGAGGGCCCTCACCGGGGAGCTGTTTTTT
v_call: TRBV7-9; clone_size: -; j_call: TRBJ2-7; d_call: TRBD1; cdr3_aa: CASSLRGGNYEQYF; cdr3_nt: TGTGCCAGCAGCTTAAGAGGGGGCAACTACGAGCAGTACTTC
v_call: TRBV20-1; clone_size: -; j_call: TRBJ1-2; d_call: -; cdr3_aa: CSARSQNAGHPQGTDYGYTF; cdr3_nt: TGCAGTGCTAGATCCCAGAACGCGGGACACCCACAGGGCACAGACTATGGCTACACCTTC
v_call: TRBV5-1; clone_size: few; j_call: TRBJ2-3; d_call: -; cdr3_aa: CASSPTVHSTDTQYF; cdr3_nt: TGCGCCAGCAGCCCTACAGTTCATAGCACAGATACGCAGTATTTT
v_call: TRBV28; clone_size: -; j_call: TRBJ2-1; d_call: -; cdr3_aa: CASRQGLSSYNEQFF; cdr3_nt: TGTGCCAGCCGCCAAGGCCTTAGCTCCTACAATGAGCAGTTCTTC
v_call: TRBV7-9; clone_size: -; j_call: TRBJ2-4; d_call: -; cdr3_aa: CASSLEGANIQYF; cdr3_nt: TGTGCCAGCAGCTTAGAAGGAGCAAACATTCAGTACTTC
v_call: TRBV4-1; clone_size: -; j_call: TRBJ1-5; d_call: -; cdr3_aa: CASSQGYETTSNQPQHF; cdr3_nt: TGCGCCAGCAGCCAAGGGTATGAGACCACGAGCAATCAGCCCCAGCATTTT
v_call: TRBV6-2/TRBV6-3; clone_size: many; j_call: TRBJ2-1; d_call: TRBD1; cdr3_aa: CASREGQYNEQFF; cdr3_nt: TGTGCCAGCAGAGAGGGACAGTACAATGAGCAGTTCTTC
v_call: TRBV6-2/TRBV6-3; clone_size: -; j_call: TRBJ2-3; d_call: TRBD2; cdr3_aa: CASSYRRWGGLAGGGRNTDTQYF; cdr3_nt: TGTGCCAGCAGTTACCGCCGTTGGGGCGGGCTAGCGGGAGGGGGGCGTAATACAGATACGCAGTATTTT
v_call: TRBV3-1; clone_size: -; j_call: TRBJ1-4; d_call: TRBD1; cdr3_aa: CASSQVQGVAEKLFF; cdr3_nt: TGTGCCAGCAGCCAAGTCCAGGGGGTGGCTGAAAAACTGTTTTTT
v_call: TRBV15; clone_size: -; j_call: TRBJ2-5; d_call: -; cdr3_aa: CATSRGQTQYF; cdr3_nt: TGTGCCACCAGCAGAGGTCAGACCCAGTACTTC
v_call: TRBV5-1; clone_size: few; j_call: TRBJ1-5; d_call: -; cdr3_aa: CASSFLGGAGQPQHF; cdr3_nt: TGCGCCAGCAGCTTCCTCGGGGGCGCGGGTCAGCCCCAGCATTTT
v_call: TRBV4-3; clone_size: -; j_call: TRBJ1-5; d_call: -; cdr3_aa: CASSQGPGVFQPQHF; cdr3_nt: TGCGCCAGCAGCCAAGGGCCGGGCGTTTTTCAGCCCCAGCATTTT
v_call: TRBV5-1; clone_size: few; j_call: TRBJ2-7; d_call: -; cdr3_aa: CASLPRGYEQYF; cdr3_nt: TGCGCCAGCCTACCTCGGGGCTACGAGCAGTACTTC
v_call: TRBV10-3; clone_size: -; j_call: TRBJ1-1; d_call: -; cdr3_aa: CATWKAARNTEAFF; cdr3_nt: TGTGCCACATGGAAGGCAGCTCGCAACACTGAAGCTTTCTTT
v_call: TRBV6-1; clone_size: -; j_call: TRBJ2-1; d_call: -; cdr3_aa: CASSVTGDSYNEQFF; cdr3_nt: TGTGCCAGCAGTGTGACTGGGGACTCCTACAATGAGCAGTTCTTC
v_call: TRBV10-3; clone_size: -; j_call: TRBJ2-7; d_call: TRBD1; cdr3_aa: CATGTGAYEQYF; cdr3_nt: TGTGCCACAGGGACAGGGGCCTACGAGCAGTACTTC
v_call: TRBV29-1; clone_size: many; j_call: TRBJ2-1; d_call: TRBD2; cdr3_aa: CSVAPAGGPGEQFF; cdr3_nt: TGCAGCGTAGCCCCAGCGGGAGGGCCGGGTGAGCAGTTCTTC
v_call: TRBV10-3; clone_size: -; j_call: TRBJ1-1; d_call: -; cdr3_aa: CAAGPDTEAFF; cdr3_nt: TGTGCCGCCGGGCCGGACACTGAAGCTTTCTTT
v_call: TRBV4-1; clone_size: -; j_call: TRBJ1-2; d_call: TRBD1; cdr3_aa: CASSQDGGGNYGYTF; cdr3_nt: TGCGCCAGCAGCCAAGATGGAGGGGGCAACTATGGCTACACCTTC